This T cell receptor beta chain was retrieved from a study of cytomegalovirus exposure and HLA in healthy donors. Concerning this clone: What it binds is not known.

This CDR3 spans 10 amino acids. The germline V gene encodes CDR1 MNHNS and CDR2 SASEGT. Between the trimmed V and J ends, which lost 7 bases and 5 bases, there was a span of 5 bases. Primers: 60 Vbeta forward and 13 Jbeta reverse. Assay used: immunoSEQ multiplex PCR; TCRdb lists only in-frame clones, some missing. The sample holds 150,000 to 200,000 clones, 76% seen once. Overall study results and limits: HLA allele associations emerged for around 15,000 TCR beta sequences in a later analysis, at 0.05 false discovery rate.

The sample consisted of PBMCs. This TCR was sampled from a man aged 18 to 30 in good health and CMV-seronegative. The V and J genes are TRBV6-1 and TRBJ2-5, with D perhaps matching TRBD2 (5 bases). CDR3 in DNA: TGTGCCAGCACGGGGGAGACCCAGTACTTC. This sequence encodes CASTGETQYF.